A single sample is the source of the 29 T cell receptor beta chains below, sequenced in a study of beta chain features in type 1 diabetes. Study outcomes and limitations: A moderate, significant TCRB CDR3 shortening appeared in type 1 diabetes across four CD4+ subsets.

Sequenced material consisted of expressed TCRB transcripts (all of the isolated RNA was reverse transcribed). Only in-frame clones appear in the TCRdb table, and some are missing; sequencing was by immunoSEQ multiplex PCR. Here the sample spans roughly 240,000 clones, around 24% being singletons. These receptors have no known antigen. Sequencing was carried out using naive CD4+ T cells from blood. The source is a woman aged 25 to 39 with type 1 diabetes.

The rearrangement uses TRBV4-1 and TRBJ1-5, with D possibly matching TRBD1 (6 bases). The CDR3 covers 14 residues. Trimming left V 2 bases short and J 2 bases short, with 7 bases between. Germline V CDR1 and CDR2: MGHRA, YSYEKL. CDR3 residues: CASSQPGGNQPQHF. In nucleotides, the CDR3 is TGCGCCAGCAGCCAACCAGGGGGCAATCAGCCCCAGCATTTT.

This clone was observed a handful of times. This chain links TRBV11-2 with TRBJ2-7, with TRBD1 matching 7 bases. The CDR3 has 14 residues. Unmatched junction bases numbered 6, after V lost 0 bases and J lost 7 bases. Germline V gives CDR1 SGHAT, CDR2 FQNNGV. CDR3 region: CASSLDHTGVEQYF. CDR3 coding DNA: TGTGCCAGCAGCTTAGATCACACAGGGGTGGAGCAGTACTTC.

The CDR3 is CASSIRVANTEAFF. The CDR3 DNA follows: TGTGCCAGTAGTATCAGGGTAGCGAACACTGAAGCTTTCTTT. The rearrangement joins TRBV19 to TRBJ1-1; TRBD1 is a possible D gene (5 bases). The CDR3 consists of 14 residues. Trimming stripped 3 bases from V and 1 base from J, with 9 bases between. Germline CDR1 and CDR2: LNHDA and SQIVND (reference sequence). The full variable domain, rest sourced from reference TRBV19 and TRBJ1-1, is DGGITQSPKYLFRKEGQNVTLSCEQNLNHDAMYWYRQDPGQGLRLIYYSQIVNDFQKGDIAEGYSVSREKKESFPLTVTSAQKNPTAFYLCASSIRVANTEAFFGQGTRLTVV.

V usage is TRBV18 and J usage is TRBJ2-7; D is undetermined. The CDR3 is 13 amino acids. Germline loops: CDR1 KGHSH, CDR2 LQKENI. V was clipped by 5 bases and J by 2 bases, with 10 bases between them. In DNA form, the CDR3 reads TGTGCCAGCTCATCCGCTCCGGCCTACGAGCAGTACTTC. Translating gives CASSSAPAYEQYF.

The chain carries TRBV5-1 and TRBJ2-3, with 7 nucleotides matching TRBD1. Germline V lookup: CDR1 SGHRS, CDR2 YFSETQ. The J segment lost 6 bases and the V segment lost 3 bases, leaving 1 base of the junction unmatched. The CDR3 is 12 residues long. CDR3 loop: CASSSTGDTQYF. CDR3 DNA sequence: TGCGCCAGCAGCTCGACAGGGGATACGCAGTATTTT.

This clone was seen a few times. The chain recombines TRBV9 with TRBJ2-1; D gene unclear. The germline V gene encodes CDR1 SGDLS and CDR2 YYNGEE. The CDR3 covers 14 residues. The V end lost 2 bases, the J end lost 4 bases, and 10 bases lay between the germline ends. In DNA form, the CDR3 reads TGTGCCAGCAGCGTTAGATCCGCTTACAATGAGCAGTTCTTC. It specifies CASSVRSAYNEQFF.

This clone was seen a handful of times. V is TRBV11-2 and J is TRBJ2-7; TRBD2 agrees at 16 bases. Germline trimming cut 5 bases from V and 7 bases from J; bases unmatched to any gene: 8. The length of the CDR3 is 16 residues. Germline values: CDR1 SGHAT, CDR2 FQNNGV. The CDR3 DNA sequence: TGTGCCAGCAGCCCGGGGACTAGCGGGAGGGCCGGAGAGCAGTACTTC. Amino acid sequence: CASSPGTSGRAGEQYF.

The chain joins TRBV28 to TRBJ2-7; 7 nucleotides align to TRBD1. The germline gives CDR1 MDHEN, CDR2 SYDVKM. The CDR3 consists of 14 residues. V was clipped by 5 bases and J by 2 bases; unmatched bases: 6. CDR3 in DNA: TGTGCCAGCAGTCCCCCTAGGGGGCCCTACGAGCAGTACTTC. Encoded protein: CASSPPRGPYEQYF. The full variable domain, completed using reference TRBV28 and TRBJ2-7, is DVKVTQSSRYLVKRTGEKVFLECVQDMDHENMFWYRQDPGLGLRLIYFSYDVKMKEKGDIPEGYSVSREKKERFSLILESASTNQTSMYLCASSPPRGPYEQYFGPGTRLTVT.

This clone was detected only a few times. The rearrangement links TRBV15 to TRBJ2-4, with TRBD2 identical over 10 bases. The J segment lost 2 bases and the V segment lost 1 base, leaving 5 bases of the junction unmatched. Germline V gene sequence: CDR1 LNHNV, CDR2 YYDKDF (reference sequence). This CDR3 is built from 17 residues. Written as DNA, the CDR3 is TGTGCCACCAGCAGAGTGGTAGCGGGAGGTACCAAAAACATTCAGTACTTC. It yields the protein CATSRVVAGGTKNIQYF.

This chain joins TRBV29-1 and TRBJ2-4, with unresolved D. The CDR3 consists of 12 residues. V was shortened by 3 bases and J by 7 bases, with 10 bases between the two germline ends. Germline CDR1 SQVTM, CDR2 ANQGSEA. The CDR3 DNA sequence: TGCAGCGTTGATGAGGCAGAGAACATTCAGTACTTC. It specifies CSVDEAENIQYF.

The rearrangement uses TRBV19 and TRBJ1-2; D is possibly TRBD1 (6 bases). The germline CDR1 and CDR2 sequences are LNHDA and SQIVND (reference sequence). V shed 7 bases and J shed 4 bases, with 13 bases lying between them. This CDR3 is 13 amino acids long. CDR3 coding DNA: TGTGCCAGTACTATGACGGACAGCTATGGCTACACCTTC. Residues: CASTMTDSYGYTF. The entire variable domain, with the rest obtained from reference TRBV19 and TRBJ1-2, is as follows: DGGITQSPKYLFRKEGQNVTLSCEQNLNHDAMYWYRQDPGQGLRLIYYSQIVNDFQKGDIAEGYSVSREKKESFPLTVTSAQKNPTAFYLCASTMTDSYGYTFGSGTRLTVV.

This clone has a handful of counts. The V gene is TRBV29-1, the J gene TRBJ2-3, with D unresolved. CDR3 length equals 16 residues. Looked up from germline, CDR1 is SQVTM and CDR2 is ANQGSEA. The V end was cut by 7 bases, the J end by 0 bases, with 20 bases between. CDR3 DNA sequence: TGCAGCGCTCTCCGGGTGCTCTCTACTAGCACAGATACGCAGTATTTT. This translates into CSALRVLSTSTDTQYF.

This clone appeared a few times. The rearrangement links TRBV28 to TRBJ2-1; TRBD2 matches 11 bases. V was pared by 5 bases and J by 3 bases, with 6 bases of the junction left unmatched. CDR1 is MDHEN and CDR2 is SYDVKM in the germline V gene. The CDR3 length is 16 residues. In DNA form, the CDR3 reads TGTGCCAGCAGTGCCACCGGGACTAGCGGCTACAATGAGCAGTTCTTC. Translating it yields CASSATGTSGYNEQFF.

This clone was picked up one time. The CDR3 here is CASSARDRGLEEQYF. In nucleotides, the CDR3 is TGTGCCAGCAGCGCCCGGGACAGGGGGCTCGAAGAGCAGTACTTC. This chain links TRBV13 with TRBJ2-7, with TRBD1 identical over 12 bases. V lost 5 bases and J lost 7; bases outside the gene matches: 9. This CDR3 has 15 residues. The V gene's germline CDR1 is PRHDT and CDR2 FYEKMQ (reference sequence).

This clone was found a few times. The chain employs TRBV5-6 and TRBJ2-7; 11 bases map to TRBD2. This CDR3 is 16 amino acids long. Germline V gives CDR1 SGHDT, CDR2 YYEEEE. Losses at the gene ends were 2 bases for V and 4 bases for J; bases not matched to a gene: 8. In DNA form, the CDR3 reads TGTGCCAGCAGCTTTTATAGCGGGAGGGAAGGATACGAGCAGTACTTC. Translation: CASSFYSGREGYEQYF.

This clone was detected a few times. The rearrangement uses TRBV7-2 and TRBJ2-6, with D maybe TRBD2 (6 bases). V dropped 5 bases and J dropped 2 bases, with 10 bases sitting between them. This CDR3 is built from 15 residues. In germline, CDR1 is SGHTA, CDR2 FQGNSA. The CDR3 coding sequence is TGTGCCAGCAGCCAATCGGGAGCTGGGGCCAACGTCCTGACTTTC. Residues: CASSQSGAGANVLTF.

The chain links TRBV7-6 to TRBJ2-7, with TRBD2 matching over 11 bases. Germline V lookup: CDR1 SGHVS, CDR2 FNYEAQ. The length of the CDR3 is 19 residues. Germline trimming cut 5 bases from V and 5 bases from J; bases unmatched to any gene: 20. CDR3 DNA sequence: TGTGCCAGCAGCAACGACTACGGAGGAGTAGCGGGAGGGCGGGACGAGCAGTACTTC. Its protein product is CASSNDYGGVAGGRDEQYF.

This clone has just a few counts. This CDR3 reads CSVSTYRGRSTDTQYF. CDR3 bases: TGCAGCGTTTCCACTTACAGGGGGCGTAGCACAGATACGCAGTATTTT. The V call is TRBV29-1, the J call TRBJ2-3, with 9 bases aligning to TRBD1. The CDR3 runs to 16 residues. CDR1 is SQVTM, CDR2 ANQGSEA, per germline. V was pared by 5 bases and J by 0 bases, with 9 bases of the junction left unmatched.

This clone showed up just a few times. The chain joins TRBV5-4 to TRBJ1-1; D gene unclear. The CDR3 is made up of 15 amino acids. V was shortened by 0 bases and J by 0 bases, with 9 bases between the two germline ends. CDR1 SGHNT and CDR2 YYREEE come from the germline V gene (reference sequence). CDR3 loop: CASSLGFGLNTEAFF. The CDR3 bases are TGTGCCAGCAGCTTGGGGTTTGGGCTGAACACTGAAGCTTTCTTT.

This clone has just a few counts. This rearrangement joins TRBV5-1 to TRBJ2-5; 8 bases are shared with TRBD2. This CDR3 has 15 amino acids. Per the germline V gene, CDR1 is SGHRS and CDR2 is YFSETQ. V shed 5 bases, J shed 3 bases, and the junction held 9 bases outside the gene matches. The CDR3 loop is CASRHVAGPEETQYF. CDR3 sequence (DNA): TGCGCCAGCAGACACGTAGCGGGACCTGAAGAGACCCAGTACTTC.

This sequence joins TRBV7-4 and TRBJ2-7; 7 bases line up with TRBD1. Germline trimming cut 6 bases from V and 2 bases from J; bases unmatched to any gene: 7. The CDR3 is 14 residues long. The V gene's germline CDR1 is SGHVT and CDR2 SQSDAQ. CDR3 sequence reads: CASRIRDRTYEQYF. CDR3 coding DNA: TGTGCCAGCAGAATACGGGACAGAACCTACGAGCAGTACTTC.

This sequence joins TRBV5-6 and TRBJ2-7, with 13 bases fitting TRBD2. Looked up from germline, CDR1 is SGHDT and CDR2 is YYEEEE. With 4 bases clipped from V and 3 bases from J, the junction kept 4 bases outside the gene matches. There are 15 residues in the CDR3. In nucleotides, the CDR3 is TGTGCCAGCAGCACGGGACTAGCGGGAATCTACGAGCAGTACTTC. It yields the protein CASSTGLAGIYEQYF.

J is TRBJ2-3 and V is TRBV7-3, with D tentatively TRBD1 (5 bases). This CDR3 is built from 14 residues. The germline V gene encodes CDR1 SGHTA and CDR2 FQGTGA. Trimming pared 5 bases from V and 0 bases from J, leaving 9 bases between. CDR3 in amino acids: CASSRQGSTDTQYF. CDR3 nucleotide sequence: TGTGCCAGCAGCCGTCAGGGAAGCACAGATACGCAGTATTTT.

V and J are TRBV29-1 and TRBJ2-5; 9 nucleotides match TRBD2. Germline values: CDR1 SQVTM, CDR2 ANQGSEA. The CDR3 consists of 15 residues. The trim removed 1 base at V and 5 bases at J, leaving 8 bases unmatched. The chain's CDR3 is CSVEGGLASLETQYF. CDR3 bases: TGCAGCGTTGAAGGTGGACTAGCGAGTTTGGAGACCCAGTACTTC.

The CDR3 DNA follows: TGTGCCAGCAGTGGCGGGGACAGGGGCATTCAGTACTTC. Its protein is CASSGGDRGIQYF. J is TRBJ2-4 and V is TRBV28, with 10 bases lining up with TRBD1. Germline values: CDR1 MDHEN, CDR2 SYDVKM. The CDR3 is 13 amino acids. J was trimmed by 9 bases and V by 5 bases; bases with no gene match: 4.

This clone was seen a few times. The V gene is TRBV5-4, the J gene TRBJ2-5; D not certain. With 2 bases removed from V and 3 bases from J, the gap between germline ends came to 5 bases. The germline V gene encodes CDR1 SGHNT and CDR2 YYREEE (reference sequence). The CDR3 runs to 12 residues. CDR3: CASSFLEETQYF. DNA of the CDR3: TGTGCCAGCAGCTTCCTAGAAGAGACCCAGTACTTC.

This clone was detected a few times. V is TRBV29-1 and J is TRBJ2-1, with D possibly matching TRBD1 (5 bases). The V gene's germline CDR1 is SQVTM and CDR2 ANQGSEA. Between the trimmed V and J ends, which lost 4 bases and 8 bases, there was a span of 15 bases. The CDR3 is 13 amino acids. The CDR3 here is CSVARRLGDEQFF. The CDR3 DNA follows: TGCAGCGTTGCTCGACGGCTAGGGGATGAGCAGTTCTTC.

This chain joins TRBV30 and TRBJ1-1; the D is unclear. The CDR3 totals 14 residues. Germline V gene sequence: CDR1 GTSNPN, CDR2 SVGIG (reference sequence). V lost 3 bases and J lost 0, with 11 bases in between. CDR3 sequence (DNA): TGTGCCTGGAGAAGGAGGTTTTTGAACACTGAAGCTTTCTTT. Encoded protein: CAWRRRFLNTEAFF.

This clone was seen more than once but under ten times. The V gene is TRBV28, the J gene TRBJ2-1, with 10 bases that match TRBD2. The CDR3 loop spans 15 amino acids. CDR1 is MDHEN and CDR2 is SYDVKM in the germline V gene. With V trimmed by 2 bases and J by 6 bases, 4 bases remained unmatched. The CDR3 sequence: CASSLPGLALNEQFF. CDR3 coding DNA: TGTGCCAGCAGTTTACCGGGACTAGCGCTCAATGAGCAGTTCTTC.